This is a list of T cell receptor beta chains from one sample in a study of blood T cell repertoires in COVID-19. The protocol was immunoSEQ multiplex PCR, while the TCRdb copy is restricted to in-frame clones and leaves out a portion. The data hold about 400,000 clones, with roughly 90% observed a single time. Specimen: PBMCs or T cells enriched from blood (not recorded which). All receptors come from a woman aged 25-40 years who had recovered from COVID-19. The CDR3 runs from the conserved cysteine through the conserved F or W. Each record gives: J gene, V gene, clone size, D gene, CDR3 DNA, CDR3 protein. A D gene is named only where the DNA matches it firmly. Rows may omit the clone size; those that give it use once, few, many or a size class.

j_call: TRBJ2-7
v_call: TRBV12-3/TRBV12-4
clone_size: once
d_call: .
cdr3_nt: TGTGCCAGCAGTCCGGACGGGATCTACGAGCAGTACTTC
cdr3_aa: CASSPDGIYEQYF

j_call: TRBJ2-3
v_call: TRBV7-2
clone_size: .
d_call: TRBD2
cdr3_nt: TGTGCCAGCAGCTTACTAGCGGGGGGGATGGGAACAGATACGCAGTATTTT
cdr3_aa: CASSLLAGGMGTDTQYF

j_call: TRBJ2-2
v_call: TRBV5-1
clone_size: .
d_call: TRBD1
cdr3_nt: TGCGCCAGCAGCGTAGTAACAGGGGGCGCCGCCGGGGAGCTGTTTTTT
cdr3_aa: CASSVVTGGAAGELFF

j_call: TRBJ1-3
v_call: TRBV21-1
clone_size: .
d_call: .
cdr3_nt: TGTGCCAGCAGCAAAAAAAGGGGGCGGGGAAACACCATATATTTT
cdr3_aa: CASSKKRGRGNTIYF

j_call: TRBJ2-5
v_call: TRBV27
clone_size: .
d_call: TRBD1
cdr3_nt: TGTGCCAGCAGTTTAGGGACAGGGGGCAGGTCGTGGACCCAGTACTTC
cdr3_aa: CASSLGTGGRSWTQYF

j_call: TRBJ2-3
v_call: TRBV29-1
clone_size: .
d_call: .
cdr3_nt: TGCAGCGGCACTACTTGGCAGGGTTTAGATACGCAGTATTTT
cdr3_aa: CSGTTWQGLDTQYF

j_call: TRBJ2-5
v_call: TRBV6-2/TRBV6-3
clone_size: .
d_call: TRBD2
cdr3_nt: TGTGCCAGCAGTTACTCGGGACTAGCGGGGGGGAGAGAGACCCAGTACTTC
cdr3_aa: CASSYSGLAGGRETQYF

j_call: TRBJ2-2
v_call: TRBV7-3
clone_size: .
d_call: TRBD2
cdr3_nt: TGTGCCAGCACCCTGACTAGCGGGGGGGCCGGCACCGGGGAGCTGTTTTTT
cdr3_aa: CASTLTSGGAGTGELFF

j_call: TRBJ1-2
v_call: TRBV24-1
clone_size: .
d_call: .
cdr3_nt: TGTGCCACCAGTGATCCCGGGACACCCTCTTGGGGCTACACCTTC
cdr3_aa: CATSDPGTPSWGYTF

j_call: TRBJ1-5
v_call: TRBV7-9
clone_size: .
d_call: .
cdr3_nt: TGTGCCAGCAGCCCAATAGACAACTCCCCCAATCAGCCCCAGCATTTT
cdr3_aa: CASSPIDNSPNQPQHF

j_call: TRBJ2-3
v_call: TRBV28
clone_size: .
d_call: TRBD2
cdr3_nt: TGTGCCAGCGCGGGACTAGCGGGGGGCGATAGCACAGATACGCAGTATTTT
cdr3_aa: CASAGLAGGDSTDTQYF

j_call: TRBJ1-1
v_call: TRBV3-1/TRBV3-2
clone_size: .
d_call: TRBD1
cdr3_nt: TGTGCCAGCAGCCTCGGGACAGGAAACATGAACACTGAAGCTTTCTTT
cdr3_aa: CASSLGTGNMNTEAFF

j_call: TRBJ2-3
v_call: TRBV4-1
clone_size: .
d_call: TRBD2
cdr3_nt: TGCGCCAGCAGCCAAGTCTGGCTAGCGGGGGGGGCTAGCACAGATACGCAGTATTTT
cdr3_aa: CASSQVWLAGGASTDTQYF

j_call: TRBJ2-3
v_call: TRBV27
clone_size: .
d_call: TRBD2
cdr3_nt: TGTGCCAGCGGGACGGCGGGAGGAACCAATACGCAGTATTTT
cdr3_aa: CASGTAGGTNTQYF

j_call: TRBJ1-1
v_call: TRBV20-1
clone_size: .
d_call: .
cdr3_nt: TGCAGTGCTAGACCTCGAGAGGAAGCTTTCTTT
cdr3_aa: CSARPREEAFF

j_call: TRBJ1-2
v_call: TRBV28
clone_size: .
d_call: .
cdr3_nt: TGTGCCAGCAGTTCCCAGGGGTTGGGGTTTGGCTACACCTTC
cdr3_aa: CASSSQGLGFGYTF

j_call: TRBJ2-7
v_call: TRBV19
clone_size: .
d_call: .
cdr3_nt: TGTGCCAGTAGTATAGTGCCAGGGCGTTCCTACGAGCAGTACTTC
cdr3_aa: CASSIVPGRSYEQYF

j_call: TRBJ1-5
v_call: TRBV6-5
clone_size: .
d_call: .
cdr3_nt: TGTGCCAGCTCGGGGACATTTTTGAATCAGCCCCAGCATTTT
cdr3_aa: CASSGTFLNQPQHF

j_call: TRBJ2-7
v_call: TRBV28
clone_size: .
d_call: .
cdr3_nt: TGTGCCAGCAGTTTAGCGGGGTCAGGCGAGCAGTACTTC
cdr3_aa: CASSLAGSGEQYF

j_call: TRBJ2-5
v_call: TRBV19
clone_size: .
d_call: .
cdr3_nt: TGTGCCAGTAGTTTCGGCCCGGGTATGGAGACCCAGTACTTC
cdr3_aa: CASSFGPGMETQYF

j_call: TRBJ2-3
v_call: TRBV24-1
clone_size: .
d_call: .
cdr3_nt: TGTGCCACCAGTGATCCCAGACAGCTAGATACGCAGTATTTT
cdr3_aa: CATSDPRQLDTQYF

j_call: TRBJ2-3
v_call: TRBV3-1/TRBV3-2
clone_size: .
d_call: TRBD2
cdr3_nt: TGTGCCAGCAGCCAAGTAGCGGGGGCCGCAGATACGCAGTATTTT
cdr3_aa: CASSQVAGAADTQYF

j_call: TRBJ1-2
v_call: TRBV24-1
clone_size: .
d_call: .
cdr3_nt: TGTGCCACCAGTGATTTGCAGGGGTATGGCTACACCTTC
cdr3_aa: CATSDLQGYGYTF

j_call: TRBJ2-5
v_call: TRBV30
clone_size: .
d_call: .
cdr3_nt: TGTGCCTGGTCCCCTGTGTTGGGGGGAATAGAGACCCAGTACTTC
cdr3_aa: CAWSPVLGGIETQYF

j_call: TRBJ1-1
v_call: TRBV10-3
clone_size: .
d_call: .
cdr3_nt: TGTGCCATCAGTGATTTGGGCAAAGGCATGGACACTGAAGCTTTCTTT
cdr3_aa: CAISDLGKGMDTEAFF

j_call: TRBJ2-1
v_call: TRBV21-1
clone_size: .
d_call: .
cdr3_nt: TGTGCCAGCAGCGAAGAAATGAGACAGGGTCCCGACAATGAGCAGTTCTTC
cdr3_aa: CASSEEMRQGPDNEQFF

j_call: TRBJ2-3
v_call: TRBV5-6
clone_size: .
d_call: TRBD1
cdr3_nt: TGTGCCAGCAGGCTGGGACAGACCACAGATACGCAGTATTTT
cdr3_aa: CASRLGQTTDTQYF

j_call: TRBJ2-1
v_call: TRBV7-2
clone_size: .
d_call: TRBD2
cdr3_nt: TGTGCCAGCAGCTTCAGCGGGGGCCTCAATGAGCAGTTCTTC
cdr3_aa: CASSFSGGLNEQFF

j_call: TRBJ1-2
v_call: TRBV7-8
clone_size: .
d_call: .
cdr3_nt: TGTGCCAGCAGCCGGACAGAAAACTATGGCTACACCTTC
cdr3_aa: CASSRTENYGYTF

j_call: TRBJ2-5
v_call: TRBV10-3
clone_size: .
d_call: .
cdr3_nt: TGTGCCATCATGCGGGACAGTGATCAAGAGACCCAGTACTTC
cdr3_aa: CAIMRDSDQETQYF